Included here is one TCR beta chain sequence, with context. The sample is drawn from a study of T cell changes during pregnancy in multiple sclerosis. CDR1 is KGHSH, CDR2 LQKENI, per germline. The CDR3 spans 17 residues. V lost 1 base to trimming and J lost 2 bases; unmatched junction nucleotides: 5. The assay was immunoSEQ multiplex PCR, and TCRdb's table has in-frame clones only and misses some. The sample comprises about 70,000 clones, approximately 90% of which are singletons, and roughly 1.4% rests with the top ten. This material consisted of peripheral blood, taken in the third trimester of pregnancy. This sequence joins TRBV18 and TRBJ2-1; TRBD2 agrees at 10 bases. The source of this sequence is a female donor in good health, enrolled as a control in a pregnancy study. CDR3 bases: TGTGCCAGCTCACCACGTCCTAGCGGGGGAACCTACAATGAGCAGTTCTTC. Amino acid sequence: CASSPRPSGGTYNEQFF.